The 28 T cell receptor beta chains reported below all come from one sample, sequenced in a study of cytomegalovirus exposure and HLA in healthy donors. The study ran its PCR with 60 Vbeta and 13 Jbeta primers. Sequencing was performed with immunoSEQ multiplex PCR; in TCRdb, only in-frame clones are kept and a portion is missing. This sample's table reports about 130,000 clones. Material: PBMCs. These receptors came from a man aged 18-30 years in good health and CMV-seronegative.

V and J are TRBV5-1 and TRBJ2-5, with 7 bases identical to TRBD1. The V segment lost 1 base and the J segment 2 bases; nucleotides outside the gene matches: 5. The CDR3 runs to 15 residues. Looked up from germline, CDR1 is SGHRS and CDR2 is YFSETQ. The CDR3 DNA reads as TGCGCCAGCAGCTTGAGGGGGCTTTTGCAAGAGACCCAGTACTTC. Residues: CASSLRGLLQETQYF.

The chain couples TRBV19 to TRBJ2-1; no clear D. The CDR3 covers 13 residues. CDR1 is LNHDA, CDR2 SQIVND, per germline (reference sequence). The V end was cut by 6 bases, the J end by 4 bases, with 10 bases between. The CDR3 loop reads CASSPHSYNEQFF. In DNA form, the CDR3 reads TGTGCCAGTAGCCCACACAGTTACAATGAGCAGTTCTTC.

This rearrangement joins TRBV5-5 to TRBJ1-3; 7 positions match TRBD1. The CDR3 covers 17 residues. Looked up from germline, CDR1 is SGHKS and CDR2 is YYEKEE (reference sequence). The ends lost 0 bases at V and 0 bases at J; junction bases unmatched: 6. CDR3 nucleotides: TGTGCCAGCAGCTTGGCAGTAACAGGGGCCTCTGGAAACACCATATATTTT. It encodes CASSLAVTGASGNTIYF.

V and J are TRBV9 and TRBJ2-5, with TRBD1 matching 10 bases. V dropped 2 bases and J dropped 4; count of bases not matched to a gene: 5. The CDR3 length is 15 residues. Germline V gene data show CDR1 as SGDLS and CDR2 as YYNGEE. CDR3 loop: CASSVGQGIGETQYF. The CDR3 DNA reads TGTGCCAGCAGCGTGGGACAGGGGATTGGAGAGACCCAGTACTTC.

The V gene is TRBV2, the J gene TRBJ2-1, with 7 bases that match TRBD1. CDR1 is SNHLY and CDR2 is FYNNEI in the germline V gene. The V gene end was trimmed by 2 bases and the J gene end by 7 bases; junction bases not matched to a gene: 8. This CDR3 is 15 amino acids long. The CDR3 DNA follows: TGTGCCAGCAGTGAATTTAGGGGACAGAAAAATGAGCAGTTCTTC. Translating it yields CASSEFRGQKNEQFF. The full variable domain, in which reference TRBV2 and TRBJ2-1 provide the parts outside the CDR3, is EPEVTQTPSHQVTQMGQEVILRCVPISNHLYFYWYRQILGQKVEFLVSFYNNEISEKSEIFDDQFSVERPDGSNFTLKIRSTKLEDSAMYFCASSEFRGQKNEQFFGPGTRLTVL.

The chain couples TRBV7-6 to TRBJ1-1, with D hard to call. This CDR3 has 16 residues. The germline V gene encodes CDR1 SGHVS and CDR2 FNYEAQ. V was clipped by 1 base and J by 0 bases, with 12 bases between them. CDR3 sequence: CASSLGEQTMNTEAFF. In DNA form, the CDR3 reads TGTGCCAGCAGCTTAGGAGAGCAGACTATGAACACTGAAGCTTTCTTT.

This chain links TRBV6-1 with TRBJ1-1; TRBD1 is a possible D gene (5 bases). Germline CDR1 MNHNS, CDR2 SASEGT. Trimming pared 5 bases from V and 3 bases from J, leaving 16 bases between. The CDR3 has 15 amino acids. Here the CDR3 DNA reads TGTGCCAGCAGTCCGTTCGGGGGGAAGGACACTGAAGCTTTCTTT. It yields the protein CASSPFGGKDTEAFF.

The V gene is TRBV6-5, the J gene TRBJ2-5; no firm D call. The J call may be mistaken, given a closer DNA end match to TRBJ2-7. This CDR3 comprises 13 residues. Germline lookup yields CDR1 MNHEY and CDR2 SVGAGI. CDR3 bases: TGTGCCAGCAGTTTTCGCGGTTCCTACGAGCAGTACTTC. Translation: CASSFRGSYEQYF.

The CDR3 loop reads CASTTLRTEAFF. The CDR3 nucleotides read TGTGCCAGCACCACTTTAAGAACTGAAGCTTTCTTT. The chain uses TRBV7-9 and TRBJ1-1; D unresolved. CDR3 length: 12 residues. Trimming stripped 7 bases from V and 5 bases from J, with 11 bases between. The germline gives CDR1 SEHNR, CDR2 FQNEAQ (reference sequence).

The chain recombines TRBV29-1 with TRBJ1-5, with 8 bases identical to TRBD1. This CDR3 contains 13 residues. Germline V gives CDR1 SQVTM, CDR2 ANQGSEA. Trimming took 2 bases from V and 6 from J; bases not matched to a gene: 3. The CDR3: CSVEFDRGQPQHF. The CDR3, as DNA: TGCAGCGTTGAATTTGACAGGGGTCAGCCCCAGCATTTT.

The chain combines TRBV7-9 with TRBJ1-5; the match to TRBD1 covers 9 bases. Germline loops: CDR1 SEHNR, CDR2 FQNEAQ (reference sequence). CDR3 length: 13 amino acids. V lost 5 bases and J lost 7; bases outside the gene matches: 3. CDR3 protein: CASSRDRVQPQHF. The CDR3 DNA follows: TGTGCCAGCAGCCGGGACAGGGTCCAGCCCCAGCATTTT. Variable domain in full (rest from reference TRBV7-9 and TRBJ1-5): DTGVSQNPRHKITKRGQNVTFRCDPISEHNRLYWYRQTLGQGPEFLTYFQNEAQLEKSRLLSDRFSAERPKGSFSTLEIQRTEQGDSAMYLCASSRDRVQPQHFGDGTRLSIL.

The chain joins TRBV28 to TRBJ1-1; 10 nucleotides match TRBD1. From germline, CDR1 is MDHEN and CDR2 SYDVKM. The junction had 4 bases not matched to a gene; V was cut back by 0 bases and J by 0 bases. The CDR3 has 17 amino acids. The CDR3 here is CASSLWGQGSVNTEAFF. The CDR3 DNA is TGTGCCAGCAGTTTATGGGGACAGGGGTCGGTGAACACTGAAGCTTTCTTT.

This chain connects TRBV7-2 to TRBJ1-2, with D tentatively TRBD1 (5 bases). V was clipped by 3 bases and J by 9 bases, with 11 bases between them. This CDR3 region has 12 residues. Germline CDR1 SGHTA, CDR2 FQGNSA. The CDR3, as DNA: TGTGCCAGCAGCTTCAAAAAGGGGAGCTACACCTTC. Its protein product is CASSFKKGSYTF.

The J gene is TRBJ2-2, the V gene TRBV19; perhaps TRBD2 as D (6 bases). The germline CDR1 and CDR2 sequences are LNHDA and SQIVND (reference sequence). V lost 10 bases and J lost 4, with 16 bases in between. There are 14 residues in the CDR3. In DNA form, the CDR3 reads TGTGCCACCACCTTCGGGAGACGCACCGGGGAGCTGTTTTTT. It is translated as CATTFGRRTGELFF.

The chain has TRBV7-6 and TRBJ2-1; 8 bases fit TRBD2. The CDR3 is made up of 15 amino acids. V lost 0 bases, J lost 7 bases, and 5 bases stayed unmatched. Germline lookup yields CDR1 SGHVS and CDR2 FNYEAQ. The DNA of the CDR3 is TGTGCCAGCAGCTTAGCAGCGGGGGAGTGGAATGAGCAGTTCTTC. Its protein is CASSLAAGEWNEQFF.

The chain recombines TRBV19 with TRBJ1-1; 8 bases agree with TRBD1. The CDR3 spans 13 residues. After removal of 10 bases from V and 7 bases from J, the junction contained 11 bases not matched to a gene. Germline values: CDR1 LNHDA, CDR2 SQIVND (reference sequence). The CDR3 sequence: CATADREQDEAFF. In DNA, the CDR3 is TGTGCCACCGCGGACAGGGAGCAGGATGAAGCTTTCTTT.

V is TRBV4-3 and J is TRBJ1-6; D not certain. Germline V lookup: CDR1 LGHNA, CDR2 YSLEER. V was clipped by 6 bases and J by 7 bases, with 7 bases between them. This CDR3 contains 12 residues. The CDR3: CASRAGNSPLHF. The CDR3 DNA is TGCGCCAGCAGAGCGGGGAATTCACCCCTCCACTTT.

This chain links TRBV28 with TRBJ1-1, with TRBD1 as a possible D gene (6 bases). With 6 bases removed from V and 1 base from J, the gap between germline ends came to 12 bases. The V gene's germline CDR1 is MDHEN and CDR2 SYDVKM. The CDR3 sequence is 14 residues long. The CDR3 DNA sequence: TGTGCCAGCAGCCCCTTAGGGGGGAACACTGAAGCTTTCTTT. Translation: CASSPLGGNTEAFF.

This CDR3 reads CASSTSGSSSTDTQYF. As DNA, the CDR3 is TGTGCCAGTAGTACTAGCGGGTCGTCTAGCACAGATACGCAGTATTTT. The rearrangement uses TRBV19 and TRBJ2-3; TRBD2 aligns across 8 bases. CDR1 LNHDA and CDR2 SQIVND come from the germline V gene (reference sequence). V shed 4 bases, J shed 0 bases, and the junction held 6 bases outside the gene matches. The CDR3 extends over 16 amino acids. The variable domain in full, completed from reference TRBV19 and TRBJ2-3, reads DGGITQSPKYLFRKEGQNVTLSCEQNLNHDAMYWYRQDPGQGLRLIYYSQIVNDFQKGDIAEGYSVSREKKESFPLTVTSAQKNPTAFYLCASSTSGSSSTDTQYFGPGTRLTVL.

The genes are TRBV30 and TRBJ1-2; 8 bases line up with TRBD1. V lost 3 bases to trimming and J lost 7 bases; unmatched junction nucleotides: 7. The CDR3 has 13 residues. The germline gives CDR1 GTSNPN, CDR2 SVGIG (reference sequence). The CDR3 DNA follows: TGTGCCTGGAGAGACAGGGGAGTGGCTGGCTACACCTTC. Encoded protein: CAWRDRGVAGYTF.

This chain joins TRBV27 and TRBJ2-3; TRBD2 might be the D (6 bases). Per the germline V gene, CDR1 is MNHEY and CDR2 is SMNVEV (reference sequence). V was shortened by 0 bases and J by 0 bases, with 10 bases between the two germline ends. The CDR3 runs to 16 residues. As DNA, the CDR3 is TGTGCCAGCAGTTTATCGGTCGGGAGCAGCACAGATACGCAGTATTTT. As protein: CASSLSVGSSTDTQYF.

The chain carries TRBV2 and TRBJ2-1, with 14 bases identical to TRBD2. The germline gives CDR1 SNHLY, CDR2 FYNNEI. V gave up 6 bases and J gave up 8 bases; unmatched junction bases: 3. This CDR3 has 14 amino acids. CDR3 region: CASRPGLAGDEQFF. The CDR3 nucleotides read TGTGCCAGCAGGCCGGGACTAGCGGGGGATGAGCAGTTCTTC.

J is TRBJ2-1 and V is TRBV6-4, with TRBD2 matching over 8 bases. Per germline, CDR1 MRHNA and CDR2 SNTAGT. The CDR3 is made up of 15 amino acids. V was clipped by 0 bases and J by 7 bases; unmatched bases: 5. The CDR3 coding sequence is TGTGCCAGCAGTGACTCGGCGGGAGGAGTGAATGAGCAGTTCTTC. This gives the protein CASSDSAGGVNEQFF.

The chain joins TRBV6-5 to TRBJ2-2, with 11 bases fitting TRBD2. This CDR3 is built from 16 residues. From germline, CDR1 is MNHEY and CDR2 SVGAGI. The V segment lost 4 bases and the J segment 6 bases; nucleotides outside the gene matches: 7. The CDR3 is CASSSWSSGRAGELFF. CDR3 DNA: TGTGCCAGCAGTTCATGGAGTAGCGGGAGGGCCGGGGAGCTGTTTTTT.

The rearrangement joins TRBV29-1 to TRBJ1-2, with TRBD1 identical over 7 bases. The V gene's germline CDR1 is SQVTM and CDR2 ANQGSEA. J lost 7 bases, V lost 3 bases, and 2 bases had no gene match. The CDR3 runs 11 residues. As DNA, the CDR3 is TGCAGCGTTGAGGAGGGGGCTGGCTACACCTTC. Encoded protein: CSVEEGAGYTF.

The CDR3 DNA reads as TGCGCCAGCAGCCAACAGACATATCAAGAGACCCAGTACTTC. This translates into CASSQQTYQETQYF. V gene TRBV4-3 combines with J gene TRBJ2-5; no reliable D call. CDR3 size: 14 residues. Trimming left V 2 bases short and J 2 bases short, with 9 bases between. CDR1 is LGHNA, CDR2 YSLEER, per germline.

The chain recombines TRBV7-9 with TRBJ1-6; maybe TRBD1 (5 bases). Trimming took 4 bases from V and 2 from J, leaving 12 bases between them. This CDR3 has 16 residues. The V gene's germline CDR1 is SEHNR and CDR2 FQNEAQ (reference sequence). The CDR3 DNA follows: TGTGCCAGCAGCTCCGGAGGGGCGACCTATAATTCACCCCTCCACTTT. This codes for CASSSGGATYNSPLHF.

V is TRBV28 and J is TRBJ1-1; possible D gene TRBD1, 5 bases. In germline, CDR1 is MDHEN, CDR2 SYDVKM. V gave up 8 bases and J gave up 9 bases, with 16 bases separating them. CDR3 size: 12 residues. CDR3 loop: CASRSAGLKAFF. The CDR3 DNA is TGTGCCAGCCGCTCGGCAGGGCTTAAAGCTTTCTTT.